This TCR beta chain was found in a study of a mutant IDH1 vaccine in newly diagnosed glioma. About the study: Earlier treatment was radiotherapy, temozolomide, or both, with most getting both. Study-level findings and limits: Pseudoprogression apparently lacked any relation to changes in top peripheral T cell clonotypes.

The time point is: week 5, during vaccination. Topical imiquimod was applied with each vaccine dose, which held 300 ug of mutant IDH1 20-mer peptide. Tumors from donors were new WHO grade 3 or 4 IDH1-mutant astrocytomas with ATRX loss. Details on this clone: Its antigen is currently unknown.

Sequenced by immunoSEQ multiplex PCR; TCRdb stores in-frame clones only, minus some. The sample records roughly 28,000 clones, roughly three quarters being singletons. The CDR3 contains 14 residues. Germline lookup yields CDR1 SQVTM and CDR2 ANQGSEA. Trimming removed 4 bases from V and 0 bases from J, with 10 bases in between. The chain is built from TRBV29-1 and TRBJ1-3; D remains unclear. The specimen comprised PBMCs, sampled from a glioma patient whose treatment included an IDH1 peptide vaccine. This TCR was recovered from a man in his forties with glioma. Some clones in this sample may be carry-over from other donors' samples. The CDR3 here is CSVASPSSGNTIYF. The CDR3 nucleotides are TGCAGCGTTGCGTCACCAAGCTCTGGAAACACCATATATTTT.